These 32 T cell receptor beta chains were all obtained from the same sample, sequenced in a study of blood T cell repertoires in COVID-19. Sequencing used immunoSEQ multiplex PCR; TCRdb keeps in-frame clones, though not all of them. The table includes 45,000 to 55,000 clones, around 84% detected once. Sequenced sample: peripheral blood. These receptors all come from a man in his sixties or seventies with active COVID-19.

The CDR3 coding sequence is TGTGCCAGCAGTGACAGGGAAAACTATGGCTACACCTTC. This gives the protein CASSDRENYGYTF. The V gene is TRBV7-2, the J gene TRBJ1-2; TRBD1 matches at 7 bases. J was trimmed by 2 bases and V by 6 bases; bases with no gene match: 3. CDR1 and CDR2 from the germline V gene are SGHTA and FQGNSA. This CDR3 is 13 amino acids long.

The chain combines TRBV18 with TRBJ1-2, with a tentative D call TRBD1 (5 bases). Germline values: CDR1 KGHSH, CDR2 LQKENI. Trimming pared 2 bases from V and 8 bases from J, leaving 15 bases between. The CDR3 is 14 residues long. This CDR3 is CASSPTLRDVGYTF. The CDR3 DNA is TGTGCCAGCTCACCAACTTTGCGGGACGTGGGCTACACCTTC.

This chain uses TRBV7-8 with TRBJ1-5; possible D gene TRBD1, 5 bases. Germline V gene lookup returns CDR1 SGHVS and CDR2 FQNEAQ. Between the trimmed V and J ends, which lost 0 bases and 0 bases, there was a span of 9 bases. CDR3 length: 16 residues. The CDR3 reads CASSLAYRNSNQPQHF. CDR3 sequence (DNA): TGTGCCAGCAGCTTAGCGTACAGGAATAGCAATCAGCCCCAGCATTTT.

This sequence joins TRBV19 and TRBJ2-1; TRBD2 aligns across 7 bases. Germline CDR1 is LNHDA and CDR2 is SQIVND (reference sequence). J was trimmed by 8 bases and V by 3 bases; bases with no gene match: 7. This CDR3 is built from 14 residues. CDR3 sequence reads: CASSIGGVAHEQFF. As DNA, the CDR3 is TGTGCCAGTAGTATTGGGGGGGTGGCCCATGAGCAGTTCTTC.

The chain recombines TRBV7-9 with TRBJ2-1, with TRBD1 identical over 7 bases. The CDR3 has 17 amino acids. Germline V lookup: CDR1 SEHNR, CDR2 FQNEAQ (reference sequence). J was trimmed by 0 bases and V by 5 bases; bases with no gene match: 10. CDR3 in amino acids: CASSPWTGSSSYNEQFF. The CDR3, as DNA: TGTGCCAGCAGCCCGTGGACAGGCTCGAGCTCCTACAATGAGCAGTTCTTC.

The chain has TRBV18 and TRBJ1-2; D is unresolved. The CDR3 is made up of 14 amino acids. V was trimmed by 2 bases and J by 6 bases, leaving 13 bases between them. Per the germline V gene, CDR1 is KGHSH and CDR2 is LQKENI. CDR3 loop: CASSPTRELNGYTF. In nucleotides, the CDR3 is TGTGCCAGCTCACCAACTCGAGAACTGAATGGCTACACCTTC. Based on the CDR3 plus reference TRBV18 and TRBJ1-2, the full variable domain is NAGVMQNPRHLVRRRGQEARLRCSPMKGHSHVYWYRQLPEEGLKFMVYLQKENIIDESGMPKERFSAEFPKEGPSILRIQQVVRGDSAAYFCASSPTRELNGYTFGSGTRLTVV.

The CDR3 bases are TGTGCCAGCAGCGCCGACAGGGGGTCTGGAAACACCATATATTTT. Amino acids: CASSADRGSGNTIYF. This chain joins TRBV9 and TRBJ1-3; 9 bases line up with TRBD1. CDR1 SGDLS and CDR2 YYNGEE come from the germline V gene. V was pared by 3 bases and J by 1 base, with 2 bases of the junction left unmatched. This CDR3 comprises 15 residues.

The rearrangement joins TRBV15 to TRBJ1-1; TRBD1 might be the D (6 bases). Germline CDR1 LNHNV, CDR2 YYDKDF (reference sequence). The CDR3 is made up of 13 amino acids. Trimming removed 0 bases from V and 6 bases from J, with 8 bases in between. DNA for the CDR3: TGTGCCACCAGCAGAGATTCAGGGGCTGAAGCTTTCTTT. This sequence encodes CATSRDSGAEAFF.

The rearrangement links TRBV5-1 to TRBJ2-5, with 9 bases aligning to TRBD1. The junction had 11 bases not matched to a gene; V was cut back by 6 bases and J by 5 bases. The CDR3 loop spans 15 amino acids. The germline V gene has CDR1 SGHRS and CDR2 YFSETQ. DNA of the CDR3: TGCGCCAGCACGGGACAGGGATGGACGGAGGAGACCCAGTACTTC. Its translation: CASTGQGWTEETQYF.

Here the CDR3 DNA reads TGTGCCAGCAGCTTTGGTTCCGGAGAGACCCAGTACTTC. Amino acid sequence: CASSFGSGETQYF. The chain carries TRBV7-3 and TRBJ2-5; no reliable D call. This CDR3 is built from 13 residues. Germline lookup yields CDR1 SGHTA and CDR2 FQGTGA. The V end lost 3 bases, the J end lost 4 bases, and 9 bases lay between the germline ends.

V is TRBV6-2 or TRBV6-3 and J is TRBJ2-3; 7 bases agree with TRBD1. This CDR3 region has 17 residues. Germline V gives CDR1 MNHEY, CDR2 SVGEGT. Unmatched junction bases numbered 8, after V lost 1 base and J lost 1 base. CDR3 protein: CASSYFPGQAGTDTQYF. In DNA form, the CDR3 reads TGTGCCAGCAGTTACTTTCCAGGACAGGCTGGCACAGATACGCAGTATTTT.

Of note for this clone: The conserved phenylalanine or tryptophan normally closing the CDR3 is absent here, so this likely arose from a read error. No DNA is shown, since the ends of the CDR3 on it are uncertain; the CDR3 is the one TCRdb lists. The chain joins TRBV5-6 to TRBJ2-7; TRBD1, as called in the table, went unchecked against the DNA. The length of the CDR3 is 13 amino acids, counting both ends. CDR1 is SGHDT and CDR2 is YYEEEE in the germline V gene. CDR3 residues: CASSLGLNTGDHL.

This rearrangement joins TRBV7-2 to TRBJ2-7, with a weak D call TRBD2 (7 bases). Between the trimmed V and J ends, which lost 2 bases and 1 base, there was a span of 12 bases. CDR3 length: 15 amino acids. Germline CDR1 SGHTA, CDR2 FQGNSA. CDR3 in DNA: TGTGCCAGCAGCTTAAACGGGGGGCATTCCTACGAGCAGTACTTC. It yields the protein CASSLNGGHSYEQYF.

V is TRBV7-2 and J is TRBJ1-3, with 7 bases that match TRBD1. V was clipped by 4 bases and J by 0 bases; unmatched bases: 3. Germline V gene lookup returns CDR1 SGHTA and CDR2 FQGNSA. The CDR3 spans 15 residues. The CDR3 DNA reads as TGTGCCAGCAGCTGGGGACAGAGCTCTGGAAACACCATATATTTT. This translates into CASSWGQSSGNTIYF.

The genes are TRBV2 and TRBJ1-2, with 7 bases matching TRBD1. Germline lookup yields CDR1 SNHLY and CDR2 FYNNEI. The length of the CDR3 is 15 residues. Trimming removed 3 bases from V and 4 bases from J; junction bases left unmatched: 8. The CDR3 nucleotides read TGTGCCAGCAGTGACTCGTCCAGGGGGACCTATGGCTACACCTTC. The encoded protein is CASSDSSRGTYGYTF.

V gene TRBV5-1 combines with J gene TRBJ2-1; the D gene is possibly TRBD2 (6 bases). Germline V gene lookup returns CDR1 SGHRS and CDR2 YFSETQ. The CDR3 covers 13 residues. The V end lost 5 bases, the J end lost 3 bases, and 9 bases lay between the germline ends. The CDR3 coding sequence is TGCGCCAGCAGGGACTACTACTACAATGAGCAGTTCTTC. Encoded protein: CASRDYYYNEQFF. Full variable domain (rest looked up from reference TRBV5-1 and TRBJ2-1): KAGVTQTPRYLIKTRGQQVTLSCSPISGHRSVSWYQQTPGQGLQFLFEYFSETQRNKGNFPGRFSGRQFSNSRSEMNVSTLELGDSALYLCASRDYYYNEQFFGPGTRLTVL.

The chain joins TRBV7-2 to TRBJ1-1, with D perhaps TRBD1 (6 bases). The V gene lost 5 bases and the J gene lost 4 bases, with 11 bases spanning the gap. Per the germline V gene, CDR1 is SGHTA and CDR2 is FQGNSA. This CDR3 is 13 amino acids long. CDR3 sequence (DNA): TGTGCCAGCAGCGCACAGGGCCCCACTGAAGCTTTCTTT. Residues: CASSAQGPTEAFF. The full variable domain, its missing parts supplied by reference TRBV7-2 and TRBJ1-1, is GAGVSQSPSNKVTEKGKDVELRCDPISGHTALYWYRQSLGQGLEFLIYFQGNSAPDKSGLPSDRFSAERTGGSVSTLTIQRTQQEDSAVYLCASSAQGPTEAFFGQGTRLTVV.

The V gene is TRBV5-1, the J gene TRBJ1-2; D call uncertain. Germline V gene data show CDR1 as SGHRS and CDR2 as YFSETQ. CDR3 length equals 14 residues. The V and J ends lost 4 bases and 0 bases respectively, with 10 bases between them. CDR3 coding DNA: TGCGCCAGCAGCCCAGCCGGAGCTAACTATGGCTACACCTTC. This sequence encodes CASSPAGANYGYTF.

The chain recombines TRBV4-3 with TRBJ1-6; D is undetermined. CDR1 and CDR2 (germline): LGHNA, YSLEER. With 1 base removed from V and 7 bases from J, the gap between germline ends came to 14 bases. CDR3 size: 16 residues. This chain's CDR3 is CASSQGEQPPNSPLHF. CDR3 nucleotide sequence: TGCGCCAGCAGCCAAGGGGAGCAGCCACCCAATTCACCCCTCCACTTT.

This chain uses TRBV7-2 with TRBJ1-5; tentatively, D is TRBD1 (5 bases). Trimming cost V 4 bases and J 6 bases, with 13 bases left between them. Per germline, CDR1 SGHTA and CDR2 FQGNSA. This CDR3 spans 14 amino acids. This chain's CDR3 is CASSWSGGGQPQHF. The CDR3 DNA sequence: TGTGCCAGCAGCTGGTCGGGGGGGGGTCAGCCCCAGCATTTT.

CDR3 sequence: CASSVGTGGNTEAFF. The CDR3 coding sequence is TGTGCCAGCAGCGTAGGAACAGGGGGGAACACTGAAGCTTTCTTT. The chain uses TRBV9 and TRBJ1-1, with 8 bases aligning to TRBD1. Germline values: CDR1 SGDLS, CDR2 YYNGEE. The CDR3 covers 15 residues. Losses at the gene ends were 0 bases for V and 1 base for J; bases not matched to a gene: 2.

The J gene is TRBJ1-2, the V gene TRBV7-8, with 7 nucleotides matching TRBD1. The CDR3 totals 15 residues. The germline V gene encodes CDR1 SGHVS and CDR2 FQNEAQ. With 2 bases clipped from V and 7 bases from J, the junction kept 10 bases outside the gene matches. The CDR3 is CASSLMARGEFGYTF. The CDR3 bases are TGTGCCAGCAGCTTAATGGCCAGGGGGGAATTTGGCTACACCTTC.

This chain joins TRBV11-2 and TRBJ2-7; TRBD1 aligns across 9 bases. From germline, CDR1 is SGHAT and CDR2 FQNNGV. The CDR3 runs to 15 residues. J lost 2 bases, V lost 5 bases, and 7 bases had no gene match. In DNA form, the CDR3 reads TGTGCCAGCAGCACCGGGACAGGGAGGACCTACGAGCAGTACTTC. Translation: CASSTGTGRTYEQYF.

A single count supports this clone. The chain employs TRBV29-1 and TRBJ1-1; 10 nucleotides agree with TRBD1. This CDR3 is built from 14 residues. Germline trimming cut 7 bases from V and 0 bases from J; bases unmatched to any gene: 5. Germline V CDR1 and CDR2: SQVTM, ANQGSEA. The CDR3 nucleotides are TGCAGCGCTCTGACAGGGGGCGTGAACACTGAAGCTTTCTTT. It codes for CSALTGGVNTEAFF.

CDR3 in amino acids: CASSLQGGFETEAFF. For the CDR3, the DNA is TGTGCCAGCAGCTTGCAGGGGGGTTTCGAGACTGAAGCTTTCTTT. The chain has TRBV7-6 and TRBJ1-1; 7 bases are shared with TRBD1. CDR3 length: 15 residues. From germline, CDR1 is SGHVS and CDR2 FNYEAQ. Losses at the gene ends were 3 bases for V and 5 bases for J; bases not matched to a gene: 9.

This rearrangement joins TRBV24-1 to TRBJ2-2, with D perhaps TRBD2 (5 bases). Germline CDR1 KGHDR, CDR2 SFDVKD. The germline V and J ends were trimmed by 4 bases and 8 bases, with 7 bases remaining between them. The CDR3 is 12 residues long. The CDR3 loop is CATSERVGELFF. The CDR3 DNA is TGTGCCACCAGTGAGAGGGTAGGGGAGCTGTTTTTT.

This clone occurred a few times. The CDR3 bases are TGTGCCAGCAGCTTCCGGGACAGCACCTACAATGAGCAGTTCTTC. This gives the protein CASSFRDSTYNEQFF. This chain joins TRBV7-2 and TRBJ2-1, with 7 bases that match TRBD1. Germline loops: CDR1 SGHTA, CDR2 FQGNSA. V lost 3 bases, J lost 2 bases, and 4 bases stayed unmatched. The CDR3 contains 15 residues. The complete variable domain, with remaining parts taken from reference TRBV7-2 and TRBJ2-1, reads GAGVSQSPSNKVTEKGKDVELRCDPISGHTALYWYRQSLGQGLEFLIYFQGNSAPDKSGLPSDRFSAERTGGSVSTLTIQRTQQEDSAVYLCASSFRDSTYNEQFFGPGTRLTVL.

The chain combines TRBV15 with TRBJ2-7, with 9 bases aligning to TRBD1. This CDR3 is 16 amino acids long. V was clipped by 5 bases and J by 1 base; unmatched bases: 9. The V gene's germline CDR1 is LNHNV and CDR2 YYDKDF (reference sequence). CDR3 region: CATSPDRGGGSYEQYF. The CDR3 coding sequence is TGTGCCACCAGCCCCGACAGGGGGGGAGGATCCTACGAGCAGTACTTC. The complete variable domain, with remaining parts taken from reference TRBV15 and TRBJ2-7, reads DAMVIQNPRYQVTQFGKPVTLSCSQTLNHNVMYWYQQKSSQAPKLLFHYYDKDFNNEADTPDNFQSRRPNTSFCFLDIRSPGLGDTAMYLCATSPDRGGGSYEQYFGPGTRLTVT.

This sequence joins TRBV9 and TRBJ2-3; 11 nucleotides agree with TRBD2. This CDR3 has 18 amino acids. Unmatched junction bases numbered 11, after V lost 0 bases and J lost 5 bases. CDR1 SGDLS and CDR2 YYNGEE come from the germline V gene. As DNA, the CDR3 is TGTGCCAGCAGCGTAGACAGGGCTAGCGGGGGGTATGAAGATACGCAGTATTTT. As protein: CASSVDRASGGYEDTQYF.

The DNA of the CDR3 is TGTGCCAGCAGCTTAATTCGGTCCCGACAGGCTGTCCACGAGCAGTACTTC. Amino acids: CASSLIRSRQAVHEQYF. The chain carries TRBV7-2 and TRBJ2-7; a possible D gene is TRBD1 (6 bases). Trimming cost V 2 bases and J 5 bases, with 22 bases left between them. The CDR3 runs 17 residues. Germline values: CDR1 SGHTA, CDR2 FQGNSA.

This clone was observed a single time. The rearrangement uses TRBV14 and TRBJ2-7, with 16 nucleotides matching TRBD2. The CDR3 is made up of 18 amino acids. V shed 4 bases and J 4 bases; nucleotides not matched to a gene: 10. CDR1 and CDR2 (germline): SGHDN, FVKESK. The CDR3 bases are TGTGCCAGCAGCCCGGGACTAGCGGGGGGGACCTTACCTTACGAGCAGTACTTC. This sequence encodes CASSPGLAGGTLPYEQYF.

The rearrangement joins TRBV7-2 to TRBJ2-3, with 10 bases lining up with TRBD1. CDR3 length equals 15 residues. V shed 3 bases and J 3 bases; nucleotides not matched to a gene: 3. The germline CDR1 and CDR2 sequences are SGHTA and FQGNSA. CDR3 protein: CASSFRQGATDTQYF. In DNA form, the CDR3 reads TGTGCCAGCAGCTTTAGACAGGGGGCGACAGATACGCAGTATTTT. Combining the CDR3 with reference TRBV7-2 and TRBJ2-3 gives the whole variable domain GAGVSQSPSNKVTEKGKDVELRCDPISGHTALYWYRQSLGQGLEFLIYFQGNSAPDKSGLPSDRFSAERTGGSVSTLTIQRTQQEDSAVYLCASSFRQGATDTQYFGPGTRLTVL.